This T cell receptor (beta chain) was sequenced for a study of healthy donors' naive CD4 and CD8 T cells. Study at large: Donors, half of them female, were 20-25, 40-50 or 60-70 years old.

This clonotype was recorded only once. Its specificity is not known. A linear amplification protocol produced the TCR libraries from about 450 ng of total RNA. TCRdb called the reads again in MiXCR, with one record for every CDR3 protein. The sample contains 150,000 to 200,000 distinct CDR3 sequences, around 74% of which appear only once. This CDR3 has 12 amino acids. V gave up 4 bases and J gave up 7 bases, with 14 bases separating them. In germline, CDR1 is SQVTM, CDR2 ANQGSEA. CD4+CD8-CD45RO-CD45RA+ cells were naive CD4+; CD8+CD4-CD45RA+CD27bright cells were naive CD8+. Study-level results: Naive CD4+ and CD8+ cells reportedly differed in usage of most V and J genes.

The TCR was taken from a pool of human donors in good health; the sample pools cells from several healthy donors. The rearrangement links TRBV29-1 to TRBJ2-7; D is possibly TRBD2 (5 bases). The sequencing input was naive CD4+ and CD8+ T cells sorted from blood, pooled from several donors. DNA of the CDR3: TGCAGCGTTGTGCCCTCGACGGGGGAGCAGTACTTC. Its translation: CSVVPSTGEQYF.